These 28 T cell receptor beta chains came from one sample sequenced in a study of liver allograft versus peripheral blood T cells. Study in general: The study compared liver allograft T cell receptor repertoires against peripheral blood repertoires of liver transplant recipients.

MiXCR, run by TCRdb on the reads, gives a single entry per CDR3 protein. The sample has approximately 3,000 distinct CDR3 sequences; less than 20% are singletons. The receptors originated from a human patient who had a liver transplant. Some T cells may be the graft donor's.

By share, this clonotype counts as medium-sized (0.01 to 0.1%). The chain joins TRBV19 to TRBJ2-7; D is ambiguous. Germline V gene lookup returns CDR1 LNHDA and CDR2 SQIVND (reference sequence). The CDR3 has 13 amino acids. The germline V and J ends were trimmed by 3 bases and 3 bases, with 9 bases remaining between them. The CDR3 bases are TGTGCCAGTAGTATCTCGGACGGCTACGAGCAGTACTTC. Translating it yields CASSISDGYEQYF. Drawing the rest from reference TRBV19 and TRBJ2-7, the complete variable domain is DGGITQSPKYLFRKEGQNVTLSCEQNLNHDAMYWYRQDPGQGLRLIYYSQIVNDFQKGDIAEGYSVSREKKESFPLTVTSAQKNPTAFYLCASSISDGYEQYFGPGTRLTVT.

This clonotype showed up many times. The chain carries TRBV27 and TRBJ1-4, with D unclear. The length of the CDR3 is 14 residues. The germline gives CDR1 MNHEY, CDR2 SMNVEV (reference sequence). Trimming took off 6 bases at V and 4 bases at J, with 12 bases between the two ends. The CDR3 sequence: CASSPLSFNEKLFF. CDR3 nucleotide sequence: TGTGCCAGCAGCCCCCTGTCTTTTAATGAAAAACTGTTTTTT.

This clonotype is a singleton in its sample. This may stem from a read error, because a much larger clone lies one nucleotide away. The rearrangement uses TRBV6-6 and TRBJ1-1; D uncertain. This CDR3 comprises 13 residues. CDR1 is MNHNY and CDR2 is SVGAGI in the germline V gene (reference sequence). CDR3 residues: CTSTVRENTEAFF. The CDR3 bases are TGTACCAGCACAGTAAGGGAGAACACTGAAGCTTTCTTT.

This clonotype occurred many times. V and J are TRBV9 and TRBJ2-5, with D possibly TRBD2 on 6 matching bases. V shed 0 bases and J shed 2 bases, with 11 bases lying between them. This CDR3 is 15 amino acids long. CDR1 and CDR2 from the germline V gene are SGDLS and YYNGEE. CDR3 bases: TGTGCCAGCAGCGTAGGCGGGAACGCACAAGAGACCCAGTACTTC. This gives the protein CASSVGGNAQETQYF.

This clonotype showed up just a few times. V is TRBV7-2 and J is TRBJ2-5; 8 bases line up with TRBD1. V lost 3 bases to trimming and J lost 5 bases; unmatched junction nucleotides: 8. The V gene's germline CDR1 is SGHTA and CDR2 FQGNSA. The CDR3 is 15 residues long. The CDR3: CASSFGQGVLETQYF. The CDR3 bases are TGTGCCAGCAGCTTCGGACAGGGAGTGTTGGAGACCCAGTACTTC.

This clonotype was seen at least ten times. The chain carries TRBV20-1 and TRBJ1-3; D call uncertain. This CDR3 is built from 15 residues. V shed 3 bases and J shed 0 bases, with 12 bases lying between them. Per germline, CDR1 DFQATT and CDR2 SNEGSKA (reference sequence). CDR3 DNA: TGCAGTGCTAGGGTTCCCAGGAGCTCTGGAAACACCATATATTTT. Translated, it gives CSARVPRSSGNTIYF.

By proportion, this clonotype is medium-sized (0.01 to 0.1%). The chain recombines TRBV27 with TRBJ1-2; D remains ambiguous. The CDR3 loop spans 13 amino acids. Trimming cost V 6 bases and J 5 bases, with 13 bases left between them. The germline V gene encodes CDR1 MNHEY and CDR2 SMNVEV (reference sequence). The CDR3 nucleotides read TGTGCCAGCAGGCCCGCGACACGTTATGGCTACACCTTC. This translates into CASRPATRYGYTF.

By share of the sample, this clonotype is medium-sized (0.01 to 0.1%). The CDR3 here is CASSLKGPRTNSPLHF. The DNA for the CDR3 is TGTGCCAGCAGTTTAAAGGGCCCACGGACCAATTCACCCCTCCACTTT. The V call is TRBV27, the J call TRBJ1-6; D is unresolved. Trimming shortened V by 2 bases and J by 7 bases, and 15 bases separated the two germline ends. The CDR3 extends over 16 amino acids. Per the germline V gene, CDR1 is MNHEY and CDR2 is SMNVEV (reference sequence).

J is TRBJ2-1 and V is TRBV7-9; D unresolved. The CDR3 sequence is 13 residues long. V lost 2 bases to trimming and J lost 8 bases, with 10 bases between them. Germline V CDR1 and CDR2: SEHNR, FQNEAQ (reference sequence). The CDR3 is CASSLYPQYEQFF. In nucleotides, the CDR3 is TGTGCCAGCAGCTTATACCCTCAGTATGAGCAGTTCTTC.

CDR3 sequence: CASRGGRYEQYF. The DNA of the CDR3 is TGTGCCAGTAGAGGGGGCAGGTACGAGCAGTACTTC. The rearrangement links TRBV19 to TRBJ2-7; 7 bases fit TRBD1. This CDR3 is built from 12 residues. With 6 bases clipped from V and 4 bases from J, the junction kept 3 bases outside the gene matches. Germline lookup yields CDR1 LNHDA and CDR2 SQIVND (reference sequence).

This clonotype rates as medium-sized. The chain is built from TRBV7-9 and TRBJ2-1; D is uncertain. Germline V gene sequence: CDR1 SEHNR, CDR2 FQNEAQ (reference sequence). Trimming stripped 2 bases from V and 7 bases from J, with 21 bases between. This CDR3 has 17 residues. The CDR3 here is CASSLKGWSTHGNEQFF. CDR3 coding DNA: TGTGCCAGCAGCTTAAAGGGTTGGTCTACACATGGAAATGAGCAGTTCTTC. Variable domain in full (rest from reference TRBV7-9 and TRBJ2-1): DTGVSQNPRHKITKRGQNVTFRCDPISEHNRLYWYRQTLGQGPEFLTYFQNEAQLEKSRLLSDRFSAERPKGSFSTLEIQRTEQGDSAMYLCASSLKGWSTHGNEQFFGPGTRLTVL.

By its share, this clonotype is medium-sized. The chain carries TRBV6-5 and TRBJ2-5; a weak D match, TRBD1 (5 bases). CDR1 and CDR2 from the germline V gene are MNHEY and SVGAGI. Trimming pared 0 bases from V and 4 bases from J, leaving 15 bases between. This CDR3 is 16 amino acids long. The CDR3 nucleotides are TGTGCCAGCAGTTACTCGGCAGGGCCGGGTGGAGAGACCCAGTACTTC. Translated, it gives CASSYSAGPGGETQYF.

This clonotype is classed as medium-sized. The chain carries TRBV27 and TRBJ1-6; D is uncertain. Germline CDR1 is MNHEY and CDR2 is SMNVEV (reference sequence). V dropped 8 bases and J dropped 7 bases, with 15 bases sitting between them. This CDR3 comprises 14 residues. CDR3 nucleotides: TGTGCCAGCTGTCTACAGAGGTACAATTCACCCCTCCACTTT. Its translation: CASCLQRYNSPLHF.

This clonotype was detected ten times or more. V gene TRBV27 combines with J gene TRBJ2-1; 7 nucleotides agree with TRBD2. This CDR3 spans 13 amino acids. Looked up from germline, CDR1 is MNHEY and CDR2 is SMNVEV (reference sequence). V dropped 4 bases and J dropped 10; count of bases not matched to a gene: 7. Written as DNA, the CDR3 is TGTGCCAGCAGTTCCCACTTAGCGGGCGAGCAGTTCTTC. This sequence encodes CASSSHLAGEQFF.

The chain links TRBV2 to TRBJ2-4; D is unclear. V dropped 4 bases and J dropped 1 base, with 2 bases sitting between them. The CDR3 totals 12 residues. Germline CDR1 and CDR2: SNHLY and FYNNEI. The CDR3 loop is CASSGAKNIQYF. In DNA form, the CDR3 reads TGTGCCAGCAGTGGTGCCAAAAACATTCAGTACTTC.

The chain recombines TRBV12-3 or TRBV12-4 with TRBJ2-7, with D possibly matching TRBD2 (5 bases). Trimming cost V 4 bases and J 5 bases, with 6 bases left between them. The CDR3 covers 11 residues. The CDR3 loop is CASSSGNEQYF. For the CDR3, the DNA is TGTGCCAGCAGTTCCGGGAACGAGCAGTACTTC.

The genes are TRBV4-1 and TRBJ2-1, with TRBD2 matching over 9 bases. The CDR3 length is 18 residues. Per the germline V gene, CDR1 is MGHRA and CDR2 is YSYEKL. The V gene end was trimmed by 0 bases and the J gene end by 6 bases; junction bases not matched to a gene: 12. CDR3 nucleotide sequence: TGCGCCAGCAGCCAAGAGAGGGCTAGCGGGAACCGCCCCAATGAGCAGTTCTTC. Its protein product is CASSQERASGNRPNEQFF.

About this clonotype: A far larger clone is one nucleotide away, so this likely arose from a read error. The chain has TRBV27 and TRBJ2-5; 9 nucleotides line up with TRBD1. CDR3 length equals 15 residues. Germline values: CDR1 MNHEY, CDR2 SMNVEV (reference sequence). V lost 7 bases, J lost 5 bases, and 11 bases stayed unmatched. CDR3 sequence reads: CASTLLGQGEETQYF. DNA for the CDR3: TGTGCCAGCACCCTCTTGGGACAGGGCGAGGAGACCCAGTACTTC.

This clonotype is medium-sized (0.01 to 0.1%). The chain couples TRBV27 to TRBJ2-1, with 11 bases fitting TRBD2. With V trimmed by 6 bases and J by 0 bases, 4 bases remained unmatched. The length of the CDR3 is 16 residues. Germline V gives CDR1 MNHEY, CDR2 SMNVEV (reference sequence). Written as DNA, the CDR3 is TGTGCCAGCAGCCCTAGCGGGGGGAGCTCCTACAATGAGCAGTTCTTC. It encodes CASSPSGGSSYNEQFF.

V and J are TRBV9 and TRBJ1-5, with D perhaps matching TRBD1 (6 bases). Trimming stripped 3 bases from V and 7 bases from J, with 14 bases between. The CDR3 covers 14 residues. Germline CDR1 is SGDLS and CDR2 is YYNGEE. The CDR3 region is CASSAGGQQQPQHF. DNA of the CDR3: TGTGCCAGCAGCGCCGGGGGGCAACAGCAGCCCCAGCATTTT.

V and J are TRBV9 and TRBJ2-7; D might be TRBD1 (6 bases). The CDR3 length is 15 residues. The germline CDR1 and CDR2 sequences are SGDLS and YYNGEE. With 2 bases removed from V and 0 bases from J, the gap between germline ends came to 12 bases. In nucleotides, the CDR3 is TGTGCCAGCAGCGTCTCGACAGGAGACTCCTACGAGCAGTACTTC. Protein sequence: CASSVSTGDSYEQYF.

In regard to this clonotype: A read error may be the cause here, since a much bigger clone is one base away. The V gene is TRBV20-1, the J gene TRBJ2-5; D is perhaps TRBD1 or TRBD2 (7 bases each). The CDR3 has 16 amino acids. Trimming shortened V by 0 bases and J by 1 base, and 15 bases separated the two germline ends. Germline CDR1 reads DFQATT; CDR2 reads SNEGSKA (reference sequence). The CDR3 region is CSARDQGGGPQETQYF. The CDR3 nucleotides are TGCAGTGCTAGAGATCAGGGGGGAGGGCCCCAAGAGACCCAGTACTTC.

Turning to this clonotype: A single base is all that separates this from a far larger clone, so a read error is likely. The V call is TRBV29-1, the J call TRBJ1-1; 10 bases align to TRBD2. The end of the DNA is better explained by TRBJ2-1, so the J call may be wrong. Germline CDR1 SQVTM, CDR2 ANQGSEA. The CDR3 extends over 14 amino acids. The CDR3 DNA is TGCAGCGTTGAAGGGACTAGCGGTTACAATAAGCAGTTCTTC. Protein sequence: CSVEGTSGYNKQFF.

This clonotype is medium-sized by share. The chain recombines TRBV6-6 with TRBJ2-2, with D perhaps TRBD1 or TRBD2 (5 bases each). CDR3 length: 15 amino acids. V was cut by 2 bases and J by 3 bases, with 10 bases left in between. CDR1 is MNHNY, CDR2 SVGAGI, per germline (reference sequence). Here the CDR3 DNA reads TGTGCCAGCAGTTACGGCTTGGGGGACACCGGGGAGCTGTTTTTT. Residues: CASSYGLGDTGELFF.

Of note for this clonotype: With only one base between it and a far larger clone, this is likely a read error. The chain uses TRBV6-5 and TRBJ1-4; D call uncertain. Germline-derived CDR1 and CDR2 are MNHEY and SVGAGI. The CDR3 sequence is 15 residues long. V was cut by 0 bases and J by 5 bases, with 10 bases left in between. The chain's CDR3 is CASSYSEQANEKLFF. The CDR3 DNA reads TGTGCCAGCAGTTACTCAGAACAAGCGAATGAAAAACTGTTTTTT.

In its sample, this clonotype was seen many times. The rearrangement joins TRBV27 to TRBJ1-3, with TRBD1 as a possible D gene (5 bases). Germline V CDR1 and CDR2: MNHEY, SMNVEV (reference sequence). V lost 3 bases to trimming and J lost 0 bases, with 9 bases between them. The CDR3 has 15 residues. This CDR3 reads CASSFSGSSGNTIYF. CDR3 DNA: TGTGCCAGCAGTTTCTCAGGGAGCTCTGGAAACACCATATATTTT.

This rearrangement joins TRBV5-4 to TRBJ2-7, with a possible D match to TRBD1 (7 bases). Germline CDR1 and CDR2: SGHNT and YYREEE (reference sequence). The length of the CDR3 is 15 residues. The V end was cut by 5 bases, the J end by 2 bases, with 17 bases between. The CDR3 region has the DNA TGTGCCAGCAGTGGGGGGACAGTGCTTGCCTACGAGCAGTACTTC. Translated, it gives CASSGGTVLAYEQYF.

In this sample, this clonotype turned up a few times. This chain uses TRBV5-1 with TRBJ2-1; 8 nucleotides agree with TRBD2. V lost 6 bases, J lost 10 bases, and 3 bases stayed unmatched. This CDR3 region has 11 residues. Per the germline V gene, CDR1 is SGHRS and CDR2 is YFSETQ. CDR3 sequence: CASTRGGEQFF. The CDR3 DNA follows: TGCGCCAGCACACGGGGGGGAGAGCAGTTCTTC.